The clone carrying this TCR beta chain was observed a handful of times. The data belong to a study of cytomegalovirus exposure and HLA in healthy donors. Germline-derived CDR1 and CDR2 are MGHRA and YSYEKL. The V end was cut by 0 bases, the J end by 12 bases, with 11 bases between. This CDR3 region has 12 residues. 60 Vbeta and 13 Jbeta primers were used in PCR. Repertoires were generated with immunoSEQ multiplex PCR, while TCRdb's copy carries only in-frame clones and drops some. The sample yields approximately 220,000 clones, 65% to 80% seen once. The sequence was collected from a man in his forties in good health and CMV-seronegative. The sequenced sample consisted of PBMCs. The V call is TRBV4-1, the J call TRBJ1-2, with D hard to call. The CDR3 loop is CASSQDQIVHTF. In DNA form, the CDR3 reads TGCGCCAGCAGCCAAGATCAGATTGTTCACACCTTC.